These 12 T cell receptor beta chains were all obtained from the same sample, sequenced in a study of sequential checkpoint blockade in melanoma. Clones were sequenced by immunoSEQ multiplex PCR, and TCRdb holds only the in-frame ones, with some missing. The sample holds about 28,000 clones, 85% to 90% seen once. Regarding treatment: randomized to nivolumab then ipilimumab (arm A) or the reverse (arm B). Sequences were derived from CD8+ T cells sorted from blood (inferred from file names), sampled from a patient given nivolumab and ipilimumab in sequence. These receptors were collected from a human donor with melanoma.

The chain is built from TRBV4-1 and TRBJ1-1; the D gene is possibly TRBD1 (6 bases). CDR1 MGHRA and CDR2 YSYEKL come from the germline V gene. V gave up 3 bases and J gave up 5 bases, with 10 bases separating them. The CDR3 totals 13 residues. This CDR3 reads CASSHVQGTEAFF. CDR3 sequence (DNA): TGCGCCAGCAGCCACGTACAGGGAACTGAAGCTTTCTTT.

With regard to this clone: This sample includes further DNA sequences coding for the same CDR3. The CDR3 nucleotides read TGTGCCAGTACCAAACCGGGACAGGGTGGGGAGCTGTTTTTT. Translated, it gives CASTKPGQGGELFF. This chain joins TRBV19 and TRBJ2-2, with TRBD1 identical over 9 bases. This CDR3 spans 14 amino acids. CDR1 LNHDA and CDR2 SQIVND come from the germline V gene (reference sequence). V was clipped by 7 bases and J by 8 bases; unmatched bases: 8.

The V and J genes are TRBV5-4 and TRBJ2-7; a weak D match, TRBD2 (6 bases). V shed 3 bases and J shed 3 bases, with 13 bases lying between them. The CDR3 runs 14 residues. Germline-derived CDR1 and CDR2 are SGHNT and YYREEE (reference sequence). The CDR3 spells CASSWGQGGYEQYF. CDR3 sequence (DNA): TGTGCCAGCAGCTGGGGTCAGGGAGGCTACGAGCAGTACTTC. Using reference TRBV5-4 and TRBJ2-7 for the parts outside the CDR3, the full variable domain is ETGVTQSPTHLIKTRGQQVTLRCSSQSGHNTVSWYQQALGQGPQFIFQYYREEENGRGNFPPRFSGLQFPNYSSELNVNALELDDSALYLCASSWGQGGYEQYFGPGTRLTVT.

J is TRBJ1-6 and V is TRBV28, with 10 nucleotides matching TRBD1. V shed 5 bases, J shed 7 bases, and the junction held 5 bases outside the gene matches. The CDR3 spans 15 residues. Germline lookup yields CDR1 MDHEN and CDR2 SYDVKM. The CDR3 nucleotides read TGTGCCAGCAGTCCCCGGACAGGGGGGAATTCACCCCTCCACTTT. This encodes CASSPRTGGNSPLHF.

CDR3 residues: CASSGTSGSNYEQYV. The CDR3 nucleotides read TGTGCCAGCAGTGGGACTAGCGGGTCAAACTACGAGCAGTACGTC. The chain has TRBV2 and TRBJ2-7, with TRBD2 matching 11 bases. Trimming at V came to 4 bases and at J to 3 bases, leaving 5 bases not matched to a gene. This CDR3 comprises 15 residues. Germline V gene lookup returns CDR1 SNHLY and CDR2 FYNNEI.

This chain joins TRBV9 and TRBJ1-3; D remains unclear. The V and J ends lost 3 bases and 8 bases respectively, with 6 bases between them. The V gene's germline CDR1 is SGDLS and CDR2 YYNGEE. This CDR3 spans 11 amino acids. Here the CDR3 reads CASSDPDTIYF. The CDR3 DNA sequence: TGTGCCAGCAGCGATCCTGACACCATATATTTT.

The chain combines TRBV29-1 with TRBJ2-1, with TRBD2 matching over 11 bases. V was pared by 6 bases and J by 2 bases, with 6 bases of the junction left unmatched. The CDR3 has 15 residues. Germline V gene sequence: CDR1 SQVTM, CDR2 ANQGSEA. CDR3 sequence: CSVEPSGRPYNEQFF. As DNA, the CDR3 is TGCAGCGTCGAACCTAGCGGGAGGCCCTACAATGAGCAGTTCTTC.

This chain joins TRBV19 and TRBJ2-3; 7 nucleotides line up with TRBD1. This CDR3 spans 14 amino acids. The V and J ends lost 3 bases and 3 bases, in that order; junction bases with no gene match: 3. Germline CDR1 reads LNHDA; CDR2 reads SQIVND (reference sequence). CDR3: CASSMGTETDTQYF. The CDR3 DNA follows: TGTGCCAGTAGTATGGGGACAGAGACAGATACGCAGTATTTT.

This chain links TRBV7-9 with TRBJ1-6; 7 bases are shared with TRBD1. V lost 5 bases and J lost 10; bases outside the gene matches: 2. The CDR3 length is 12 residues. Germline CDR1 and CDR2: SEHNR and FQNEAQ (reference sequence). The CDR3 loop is CASSRGGSPLHF. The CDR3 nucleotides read TGTGCCAGCAGCCGAGGGGGCTCACCCCTCCACTTT.

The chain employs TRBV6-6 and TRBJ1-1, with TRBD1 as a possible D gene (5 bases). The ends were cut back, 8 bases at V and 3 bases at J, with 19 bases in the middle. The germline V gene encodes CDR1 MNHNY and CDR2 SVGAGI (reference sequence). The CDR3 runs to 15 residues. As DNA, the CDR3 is TGTGCCAGCGGTTGGGGGGAACTTAGCGACACTGAAGCTTTCTTT. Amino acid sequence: CASGWGELSDTEAFF.

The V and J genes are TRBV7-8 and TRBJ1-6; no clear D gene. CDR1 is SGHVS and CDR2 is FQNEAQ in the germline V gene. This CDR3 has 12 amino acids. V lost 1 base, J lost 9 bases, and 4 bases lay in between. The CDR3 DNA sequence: TGTGCCAGCAGCTTAGGTCTTTCACCCCTCCACTTT. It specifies CASSLGLSPLHF.

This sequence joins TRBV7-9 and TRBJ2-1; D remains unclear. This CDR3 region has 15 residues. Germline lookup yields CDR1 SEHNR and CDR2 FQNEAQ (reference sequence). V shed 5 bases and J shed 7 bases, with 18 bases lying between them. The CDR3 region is CASSPFRVVGNEQFF. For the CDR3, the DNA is TGTGCCAGCAGCCCGTTCCGGGTTGTTGGAAATGAGCAGTTCTTC.